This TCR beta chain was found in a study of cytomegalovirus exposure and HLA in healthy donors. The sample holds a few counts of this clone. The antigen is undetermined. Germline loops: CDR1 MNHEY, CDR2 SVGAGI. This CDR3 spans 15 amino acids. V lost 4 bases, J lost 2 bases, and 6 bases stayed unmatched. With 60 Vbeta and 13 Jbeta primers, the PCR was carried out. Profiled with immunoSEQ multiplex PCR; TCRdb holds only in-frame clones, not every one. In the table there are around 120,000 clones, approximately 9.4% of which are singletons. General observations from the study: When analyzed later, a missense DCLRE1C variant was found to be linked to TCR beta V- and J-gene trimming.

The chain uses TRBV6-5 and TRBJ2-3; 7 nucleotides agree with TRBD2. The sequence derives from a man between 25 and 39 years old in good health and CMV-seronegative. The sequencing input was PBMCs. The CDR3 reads CASSSGGTTTDTQYF. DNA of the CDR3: TGTGCCAGCAGTTCCGGCGGGACTACCACAGATACGCAGTATTTT.